This TCR beta chain was obtained from a study of type 1 and type 2 diabetes patients (TCRdb year 2016). Turning to the overall study: Ten or so type 1 diabetes patients, a few type 2 diabetes patients and six nondiabetic controls were recruited in China to form the cohort. The TCRbeta libraries underwent paired-end sequencing on Illumina HiSeq 2000 or MiSeq instruments. V gene usage was similar between 20-cycle and 25-cycle amplification, suggesting similar primer efficiencies and random PCR bias. The study used high-throughput sequencing to profile TCRbeta repertoires and compare individuals with type 1 diabetes, type 2 diabetes and no diabetes. The whole study generated 18,976,912 paired-end reads. Across the study, CD4+ and CD8+ T cells were positively selected from PBMCs using CD4 or CD8 MicroBeads on MACS columns. Type 2 diabetes patients were used as a disease comparison group for the type 1 diabetes patients. Broader findings and caveats from the paper: Highly correlated V and J gene usage patterns were observed for type 2 diabetes and control samples, with an average of approximately 0.97 between samples. Because only a limited number of T2D and control samples were sequenced, some T1D-only HECs might also appear in more T2D or control samples. Type 2 diabetes repertoires showed high diversity, significantly greater than type 1 diabetes repertoires in both CD4+ and CD8+ T cells. Few highly-expanded CD4+ clones, median one, were found in type 2 diabetes patients, accounting for a median about 4.1% of reads. The study groups were not matched for age and gender, which could possibly have biased interpretation.

These reads were obtained on an Illumina MiSeq. TCRbeta CDR3 amplification used genomic DNA from the sorted T cell subsets as template. The TCRbeta CDR3 region was amplified by multiplex PCR using 30 forward and 13 reverse primers. PCR products were purified with AMPure XP beads, then indices and adaptors were added in a second approximately 25-cycle PCR. Before sequencing, libraries were gel-purified with the QIAquick Gel Extraction Kit. The authors' pipeline ran thus. FLASH was used to merge the paired-end reads, and IgBLAST was used to align the reads to IMGT V, D and J germline references. After reads whose alignment identity to germline references fell below 70% were discarded, approximately 11 million reads remained study-wide. CDR3 boundaries, reading frame and productivity were assigned following IMGT definitions. Highly-expanded clones were defined as clones making up 1% or more of reads, and normalized Shannon entropy was used to measure diversity. Unpaired two-tailed t-tests were used to test for differences in Shannon entropy between groups. TCRdb reprocessing: public reads trimmed at Q25 with fastp, clones called with MiXCR, in-frame beta chains kept. Here each entry gathers all rows of one CDR3 protein and keeps the most common genes and DNA. These V and J calls originate from TCRdb's pipeline instead of the authors' own analysis. Present in this sample are 250,000 to 300,000 distinct CDR3 sequences, roughly 44% of which were seen just once. The top ten hold approximately 14% of the sample.

This clonotype was detected a few times. Its target antigen remains unknown. Nothing much larger sits one base from this clone, and base qualities are not available. Every diabetic patient fulfilled standard classification criteria for type 1 or type 2 diabetes, and glucose and C-peptide were measured using WHO-recommended methods. Exclusion applied to any donor with other autoimmune diseases or infections within the previous four weeks. Approximately 10 milliliters of peripheral blood were collected from each participant. PBMCs were isolated with LymphoPrep density separation. The sequencing sample was made of peripheral blood mononuclear cells (PBMCs). The clonotype was recovered from a man aged 18 to 29 with type 2 diabetes.

The nucleotide sequence is TGTGCCAGCAGCGACCACCTGTTCGGCTACACCTTC. Translated, this gives CASSDHLFGYTF. The chain is assembled from TRBV9 and TRBJ1-2, with the D gene not clear enough to name. Taken from the germline V gene, the CDR1 and CDR2 loops are SGDLS and YYNGEE. At the junction V is shortened by 3 bases and J by 8 bases, with 11 bases in between. Reading from cysteine to phenylalanine, the CDR3 counts 12 amino acids. Only the CDR3 region is kept as DNA, spanning 36 bases read in frame from base 1.